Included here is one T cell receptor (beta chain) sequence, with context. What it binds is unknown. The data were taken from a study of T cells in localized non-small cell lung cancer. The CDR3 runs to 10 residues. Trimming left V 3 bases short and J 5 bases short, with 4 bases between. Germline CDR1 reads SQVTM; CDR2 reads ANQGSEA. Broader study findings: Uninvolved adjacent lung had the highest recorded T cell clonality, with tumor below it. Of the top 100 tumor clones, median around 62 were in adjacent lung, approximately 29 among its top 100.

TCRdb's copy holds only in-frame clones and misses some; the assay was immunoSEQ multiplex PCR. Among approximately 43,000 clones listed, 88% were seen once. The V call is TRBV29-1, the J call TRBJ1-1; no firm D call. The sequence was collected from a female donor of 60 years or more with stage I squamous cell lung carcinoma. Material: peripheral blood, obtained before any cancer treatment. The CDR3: CSVDRTEAFF. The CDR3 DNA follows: TGCAGCGTTGACCGGACTGAAGCTTTCTTT.